Presented here are 21 T cell receptor beta chains from one specimen sequenced in a study of lymphopenia after photon versus proton radiotherapy. Profiled with immunoSEQ multiplex PCR; TCRdb holds only in-frame clones, not every one. The data show some 16,000 clones, approximately 82% seen once. The sample was peripheral blood, taken from a patient treated with proton-based radiotherapy. Receptor source: a man in his sixties or seventies with pancreatic cancer.

In its sample, this clone was seen a few times. V is TRBV29-1 and J is TRBJ1-3; D is uncertain. The CDR3 sequence is 13 residues long. Germline V gives CDR1 SQVTM, CDR2 ANQGSEA. Trimming cost V 1 base and J 4 bases, with 8 bases left between them. The CDR3 nucleotides are TGCAGCGTTGAAGCCCTACAGGGAAACACCATATATTTT. Amino acids: CSVEALQGNTIYF.

This chain links TRBV6-1 with TRBJ1-6; D is perhaps TRBD1 (5 bases). The CDR3 length is 15 residues. Germline V gene data show CDR1 as MNHNS and CDR2 as SASEGT. The V end lost 4 bases, the J end lost 7 bases, and 14 bases lay between the germline ends. The CDR3 region is CASSAGDGVNSPLHF. In nucleotides, the CDR3 is TGTGCCAGCAGTGCGGGGGACGGCGTGAATTCACCCCTCCACTTT.

This chain joins TRBV10-3 and TRBJ1-1; tentatively, D is TRBD1 (5 bases). The V gene's germline CDR1 is ENHRY and CDR2 SYGVKD. The CDR3 is 14 amino acids. The V end lost 4 bases, the J end lost 5 bases, and 14 bases lay between the germline ends. The CDR3 loop is CAISGEEGWTEAFF. The DNA of the CDR3 is TGTGCCATCAGTGGAGAGGAGGGGTGGACTGAAGCTTTCTTT.

This clone appeared a single time. The chain couples TRBV30 to TRBJ1-2, with unresolved D. Between the trimmed V and J ends, which lost 2 bases and 1 base, there was a span of 8 bases. This CDR3 has 13 amino acids. Germline V gene data show CDR1 as GTSNPN and CDR2 as SVGIG (reference sequence). The CDR3 DNA reads as TGTGCCTGGAGTCTAGGGATTAACTATGGCTACACCTTC. Amino acids: CAWSLGINYGYTF.

The genes are TRBV19 and TRBJ2-7, with D possibly TRBD1 on 5 matching bases. Trimming removed 1 base at V and 2 bases at J, with 6 bases between. The length of the CDR3 is 13 residues. Germline V CDR1 and CDR2: LNHDA, SQIVND (reference sequence). CDR3 protein: CASSIGGAYEQYF. In DNA, the CDR3 is TGTGCCAGTAGTATAGGGGGCGCCTACGAGCAGTACTTC.

CDR3: CAWSAWTADNEQFF. Here the CDR3 DNA reads TGTGCCTGGAGTGCCTGGACTGCGGACAATGAGCAGTTCTTC. The rearrangement joins TRBV30 to TRBJ2-1; perhaps TRBD2 as D (5 bases). The V and J ends lost 1 base and 5 bases respectively, with 12 bases between them. The germline gives CDR1 GTSNPN, CDR2 SVGIG (reference sequence). CDR3 size: 14 residues.

This chain links TRBV18 with TRBJ1-1, with no clear D. V lost 1 base, J lost 4 bases, and 13 bases lay in between. The CDR3 totals 15 residues. The germline V gene has CDR1 KGHSH and CDR2 LQKENI. Here the CDR3 DNA reads TGTGCCAGCTCACCACGGAAGACGGCATTCACTGAAGCTTTCTTT. As protein: CASSPRKTAFTEAFF.

This clone appeared once. The V gene is TRBV5-1, the J gene TRBJ2-5; 12 nucleotides agree with TRBD2. The germline CDR1 and CDR2 sequences are SGHRS and YFSETQ. The trim removed 6 bases at V and 7 bases at J, leaving 10 bases unmatched. The CDR3 is 15 residues long. The DNA of the CDR3 is TGCGCCAGCAACCCTCGACTAGCGGGGGAGGGGACCCAGTACTTC. As protein: CASNPRLAGEGTQYF.

This chain joins TRBV5-1 and TRBJ2-4; D is unresolved. The DNA matches TRBJ2-7 better at its end, which makes the J call doubtful. The CDR3 runs to 12 residues. Germline values: CDR1 SGHRS, CDR2 YFSETQ. CDR3 bases: TGCGCCAGCAGCCCCCCCGACTACGAGCAGTACTTC. Amino acid sequence: CASSPPDYEQYF.

The CDR3: CASSEEGRGDRRYQPQHF. CDR3 bases: TGTGCCAGCAGTGAAGAGGGACGGGGAGACAGGCGGTATCAGCCCCAGCATTTT. This chain connects TRBV2 to TRBJ1-5, with D perhaps TRBD1 (6 bases). Deletions cut 1 base from V and 5 bases from J, with 21 bases between. CDR3 length equals 18 residues. The germline CDR1 and CDR2 sequences are SNHLY and FYNNEI.

The V gene is TRBV15, the J gene TRBJ2-2; TRBD1 matches 7 bases. Germline V gene data show CDR1 as LNHNV and CDR2 as YYDKDF (reference sequence). Trimming took 0 bases from V and 1 from J; bases not matched to a gene: 2. The CDR3 length is 16 residues. CDR3 bases: TGTGCCACCAGCAGAGACACAGGGGAGAACACCGGGGAGCTGTTTTTT. This codes for CATSRDTGENTGELFF. The full variable domain, in which reference TRBV15 and TRBJ2-2 provide the parts outside the CDR3, is DAMVIQNPRYQVTQFGKPVTLSCSQTLNHNVMYWYQQKSSQAPKLLFHYYDKDFNNEADTPDNFQSRRPNTSFCFLDIRSPGLGDTAMYLCATSRDTGENTGELFFGEGSRLTVL.

This chain links TRBV7-3 with TRBJ2-1; possible D gene TRBD1, 5 bases. The ends were cut back, 4 bases at V and 5 bases at J, with 12 bases in the middle. The germline V gene encodes CDR1 SGHTA and CDR2 FQGTGA. The CDR3 totals 14 residues. The CDR3 DNA sequence: TGTGCCAGCAGCTCCCGGTTAGGGGACAATGAGCAGTTCTTC. This gives the protein CASSSRLGDNEQFF. The variable domain in full, with the rest retrieved from reference TRBV7-3 and TRBJ2-1, is GAGVSQTPSNKVTEKGKYVELRCDPISGHTALYWYRQSLGQGPEFLIYFQGTGAADDSGLPNDRFFAVRPEGSVSTLKIQRTERGDSAVYLCASSSRLGDNEQFFGPGTRLTVL.

The chain employs TRBV6-6 and TRBJ2-3; D perhaps matches TRBD2 (5 bases). V was cut by 5 bases and J by 3 bases, with 15 bases left in between. The CDR3 is 15 residues long. In germline, CDR1 is MNHNY, CDR2 SVGAGI (reference sequence). The CDR3 sequence is CASSRIAIATDTQYF. The CDR3 bases are TGTGCCAGCAGTAGAATAGCGATAGCTACAGATACGCAGTATTTT.

The J gene is TRBJ2-1, the V gene TRBV19; 12 bases map to TRBD2. The V gene end was trimmed by 4 bases and the J gene end by 2 bases; junction bases not matched to a gene: 3. The germline gives CDR1 LNHDA, CDR2 SQIVND (reference sequence). The CDR3 extends over 16 amino acids. The DNA for the CDR3 is TGTGCCAGTAGTACCTCTAGCGGGGGGGCCTACAATGAGCAGTTCTTC. Protein sequence: CASSTSSGGAYNEQFF.

The rearrangement joins TRBV6-5 to TRBJ2-5, with 8 bases fitting TRBD2. The CDR3 runs to 14 residues. In germline, CDR1 is MNHEY, CDR2 SVGAGI. Trimming cost V 4 bases and J 2 bases; bases outside gene matches: 3. DNA of the CDR3: TGTGCCAGCAGTTCGGGGGGGTATCAAGAGACCCAGTACTTC. Its protein product is CASSSGGYQETQYF.

This clone has a handful of counts. The V gene is TRBV29-1, the J gene TRBJ1-2; 12 positions match TRBD1. Germline values: CDR1 SQVTM, CDR2 ANQGSEA. The CDR3 totals 15 residues. V trimming: 4 bases; J trimming: 8 bases; junction bases outside the gene matches: 11. CDR3 protein: CSVVISGQGASGYTF. DNA of the CDR3: TGCAGCGTTGTCATTTCGGGACAGGGGGCCTCCGGCTACACCTTC.

The genes are TRBV4-1 and TRBJ2-7; TRBD2 agrees at 13 bases. The CDR3 is 17 amino acids. After removal of 5 bases from V and 1 base from J, the junction contained 8 bases not matched to a gene. Germline lookup yields CDR1 MGHRA and CDR2 YSYEKL. CDR3 residues: CASSARLAGGDSYEQYF. CDR3 bases: TGCGCCAGCAGCGCAAGACTAGCGGGGGGCGATTCCTACGAGCAGTACTTC.

The chain couples TRBV19 to TRBJ1-1; the D gene is possibly TRBD1 (6 bases). This CDR3 contains 15 residues. V shed 1 base and J shed 1 base, with 10 bases lying between them. Germline CDR1 reads LNHDA; CDR2 reads SQIVND (reference sequence). The CDR3 nucleotides are TGTGCCAGTAGTATAGTTGGGGGCGGGAACACTGAAGCTTTCTTT. It translates to CASSIVGGGNTEAFF.

The chain has TRBV4-1 and TRBJ2-7, with 10 bases matching TRBD2. There are 15 residues in the CDR3. Unmatched junction bases numbered 4, after V lost 0 bases and J lost 5 bases. The germline V gene encodes CDR1 MGHRA and CDR2 YSYEKL. CDR3 sequence (DNA): TGCGCCAGCAGCCAAGAGGGCCTAGCGGGAGACGAGCAGTACTTC. Protein product: CASSQEGLAGDEQYF.

The chain combines TRBV7-2 with TRBJ2-7, with 7 bases fitting TRBD2. Germline V lookup: CDR1 SGHTA, CDR2 FQGNSA. The ends lost 5 bases at V and 7 bases at J; junction bases unmatched: 14. There are 15 residues in the CDR3. In DNA form, the CDR3 reads TGTGCCAGCAGCAAAAGCGGGACTTATCCTGCTGAGCAGTACTTC. It is translated as CASSKSGTYPAEQYF.

The chain recombines TRBV19 with TRBJ1-2; D gene uncertain. The V gene lost 6 bases and the J gene lost 5 bases, with 16 bases spanning the gap. From germline, CDR1 is LNHDA and CDR2 SQIVND (reference sequence). This CDR3 is 14 amino acids long. The CDR3: CASRDPGIFYGYTF. CDR3 DNA: TGTGCCAGTAGGGACCCGGGCATCTTTTATGGCTACACCTTC.